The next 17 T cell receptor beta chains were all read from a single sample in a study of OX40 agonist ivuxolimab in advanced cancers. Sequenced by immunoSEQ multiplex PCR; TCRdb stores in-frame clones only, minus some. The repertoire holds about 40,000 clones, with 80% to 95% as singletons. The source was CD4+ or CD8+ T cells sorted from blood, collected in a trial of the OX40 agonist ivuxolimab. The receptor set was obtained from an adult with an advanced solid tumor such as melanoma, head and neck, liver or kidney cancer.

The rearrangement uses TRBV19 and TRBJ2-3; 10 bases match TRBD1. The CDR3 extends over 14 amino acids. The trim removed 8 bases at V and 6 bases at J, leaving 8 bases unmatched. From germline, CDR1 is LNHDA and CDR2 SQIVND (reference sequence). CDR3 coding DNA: TGTGCCAGTCGGACAGGGGGAGGTATGGATACGCAGTATTTT. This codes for CASRTGGGMDTQYF.

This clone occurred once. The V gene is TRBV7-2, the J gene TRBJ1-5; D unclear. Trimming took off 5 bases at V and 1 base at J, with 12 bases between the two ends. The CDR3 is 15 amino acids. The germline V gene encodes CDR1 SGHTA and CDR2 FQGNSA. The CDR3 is CASSPRVGSNQPQHF. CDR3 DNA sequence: TGTGCCAGCAGCCCACGGGTAGGAAGCAATCAGCCCCAGCATTTT.

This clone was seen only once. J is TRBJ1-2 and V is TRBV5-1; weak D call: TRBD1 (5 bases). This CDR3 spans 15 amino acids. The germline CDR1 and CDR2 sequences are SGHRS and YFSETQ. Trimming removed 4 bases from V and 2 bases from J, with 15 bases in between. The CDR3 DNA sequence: TGCGCCAGCAGCCCCTGGCCGGGGGACAACTATGGCTACACCTTC. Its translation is CASSPWPGDNYGYTF.

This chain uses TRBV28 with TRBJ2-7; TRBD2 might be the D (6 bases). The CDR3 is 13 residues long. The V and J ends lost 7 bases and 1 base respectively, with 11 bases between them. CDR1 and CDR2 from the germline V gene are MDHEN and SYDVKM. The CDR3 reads CASKDGGSYEQYF. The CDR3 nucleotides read TGTGCCAGCAAGGACGGGGGATCCTACGAGCAGTACTTC.

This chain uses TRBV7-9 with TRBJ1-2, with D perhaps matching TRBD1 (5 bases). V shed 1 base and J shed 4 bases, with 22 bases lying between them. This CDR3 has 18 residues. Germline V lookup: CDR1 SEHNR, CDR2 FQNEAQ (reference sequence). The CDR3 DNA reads TGTGCCAGCAGCTTAGGAGGGGCTCAGGCGTTAAAATCCTATGGCTACACCTTC. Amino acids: CASSLGGAQALKSYGYTF. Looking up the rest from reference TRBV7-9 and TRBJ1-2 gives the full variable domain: DTGVSQNPRHKITKRGQNVTFRCDPISEHNRLYWYRQTLGQGPEFLTYFQNEAQLEKSRLLSDRFSAERPKGSFSTLEIQRTEQGDSAMYLCASSLGGAQALKSYGYTFGSGTRLTVV.

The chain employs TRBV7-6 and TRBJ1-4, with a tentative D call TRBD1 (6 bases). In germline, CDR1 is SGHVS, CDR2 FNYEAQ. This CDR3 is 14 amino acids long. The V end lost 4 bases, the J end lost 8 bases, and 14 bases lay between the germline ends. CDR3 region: CASSSTGSREKLFF. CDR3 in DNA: TGTGCCAGCAGCTCAACAGGGAGCAGGGAAAAACTGTTTTTT.

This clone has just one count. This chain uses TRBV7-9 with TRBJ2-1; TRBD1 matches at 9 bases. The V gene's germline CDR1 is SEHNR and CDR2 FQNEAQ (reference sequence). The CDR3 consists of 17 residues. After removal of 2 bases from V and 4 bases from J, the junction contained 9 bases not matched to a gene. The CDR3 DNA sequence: TGTGCCAGCAGCTTACCGCCGGACAGGGGTGGATACAATGAGCAGTTCTTC. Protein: CASSLPPDRGGYNEQFF.

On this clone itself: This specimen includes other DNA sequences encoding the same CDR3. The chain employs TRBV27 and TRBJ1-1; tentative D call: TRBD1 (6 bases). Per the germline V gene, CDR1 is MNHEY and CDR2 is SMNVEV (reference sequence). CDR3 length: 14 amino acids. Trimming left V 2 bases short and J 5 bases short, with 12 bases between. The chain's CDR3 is CASSLGQGNTEAFF. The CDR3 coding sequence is TGTGCCAGCAGTTTAGGGCAGGGGAATACTGAAGCTTTCTTT.

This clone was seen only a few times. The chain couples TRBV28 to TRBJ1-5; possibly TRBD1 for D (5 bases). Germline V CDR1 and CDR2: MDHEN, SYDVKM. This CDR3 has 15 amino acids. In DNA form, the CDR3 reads TGTGCTTCACATTTGGGCAGGGCGGCGAGCCAGCCCCAGCATTTT. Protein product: CASHLGRAASQPQHF.

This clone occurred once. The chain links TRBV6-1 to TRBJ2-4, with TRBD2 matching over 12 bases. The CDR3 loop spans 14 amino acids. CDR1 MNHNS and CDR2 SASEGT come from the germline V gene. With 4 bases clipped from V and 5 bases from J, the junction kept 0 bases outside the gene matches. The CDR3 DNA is TGTGCCAGCAGTGGACTAGCGGGAGAAAACATTCAGTACTTC. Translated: CASSGLAGENIQYF.

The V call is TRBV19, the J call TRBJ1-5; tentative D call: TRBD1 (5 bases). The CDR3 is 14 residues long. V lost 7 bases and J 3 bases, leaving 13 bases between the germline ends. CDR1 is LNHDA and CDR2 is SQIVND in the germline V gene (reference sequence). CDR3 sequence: CASTRQQVNQPQHF. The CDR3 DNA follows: TGTGCCAGTACGAGACAGCAAGTCAATCAGCCCCAGCATTTT.

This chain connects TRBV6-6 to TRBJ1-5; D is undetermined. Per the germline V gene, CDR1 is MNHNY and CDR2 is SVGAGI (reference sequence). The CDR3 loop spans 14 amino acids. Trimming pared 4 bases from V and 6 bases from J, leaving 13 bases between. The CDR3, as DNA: TGTGCCAGCAGTTTAAACTACTGGTCTCAGCCCCAGCATTTT. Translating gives CASSLNYWSQPQHF.

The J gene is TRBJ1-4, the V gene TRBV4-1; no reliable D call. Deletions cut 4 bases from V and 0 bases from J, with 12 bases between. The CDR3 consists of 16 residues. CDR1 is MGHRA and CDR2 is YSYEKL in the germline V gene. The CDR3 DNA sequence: TGCGCCAGCAGCCCAGAAACTTGGGCAACTAATGAAAAACTGTTTTTT. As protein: CASSPETWATNEKLFF.

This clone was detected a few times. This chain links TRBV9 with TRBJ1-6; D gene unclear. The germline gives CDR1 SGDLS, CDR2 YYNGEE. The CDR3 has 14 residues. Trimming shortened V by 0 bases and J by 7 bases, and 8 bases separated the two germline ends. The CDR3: CASSVGEGNSPLHF. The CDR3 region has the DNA TGTGCCAGCAGCGTAGGGGAAGGGAATTCACCCCTCCACTTT.

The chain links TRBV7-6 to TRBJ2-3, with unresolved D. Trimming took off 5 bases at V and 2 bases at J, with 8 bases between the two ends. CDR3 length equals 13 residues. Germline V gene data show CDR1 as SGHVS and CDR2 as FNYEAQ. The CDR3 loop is CASSPRITDTQYF. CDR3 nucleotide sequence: TGTGCCAGCAGCCCGCGAATCACAGATACGCAGTATTTT.

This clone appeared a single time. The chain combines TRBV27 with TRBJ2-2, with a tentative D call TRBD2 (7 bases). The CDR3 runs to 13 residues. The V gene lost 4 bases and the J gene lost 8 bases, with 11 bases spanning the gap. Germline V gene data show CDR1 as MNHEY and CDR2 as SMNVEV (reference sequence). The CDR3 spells CASSWGGRGELFF. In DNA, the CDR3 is TGTGCCAGCAGTTGGGGGGGGCGTGGGGAGCTGTTTTTT.

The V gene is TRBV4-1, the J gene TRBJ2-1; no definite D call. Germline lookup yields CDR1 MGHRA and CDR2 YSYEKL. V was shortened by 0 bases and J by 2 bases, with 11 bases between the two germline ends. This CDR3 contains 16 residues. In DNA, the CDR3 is TGCGCCAGCAGCCAAGAGTTGCGGTCAGCCTACAATGAGCAGTTCTTC. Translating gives CASSQELRSAYNEQFF.